This TCR beta chain was documented in a study of T-cell reconstitution after alpha-beta-depleted transplantation in children. CDR1 is SGHTA, CDR2 FQGNSA, per germline. The V gene lost 5 bases and the J gene lost 5 bases, with 12 bases spanning the gap. This CDR3 has 14 amino acids. A library of TCRbeta sequences, prepared with unique molecular identifiers, was generated. Using its own MiXCR run on the PCR reads, TCRdb lists one record per CDR3 protein. The sample includes some 590,000 distinct CDR3 sequences, roughly a tenth of them seen just once. In this sample, this clonotype turned up a few times.

V usage is TRBV7-2 and J usage is TRBJ2-2; possible D gene TRBD2, 6 bases. This clonotype originated in a human donor who donated a stem cell graft to a child with acute myeloid leukemia. Specimen: PBMCs from the stem cell graft donor, collected from the stem cell graft. CDR3 sequence reads: CASSTRLETGELFF. DNA of the CDR3: TGTGCCAGCAGCACACGACTAGAGACCGGGGAGCTGTTTTTT.